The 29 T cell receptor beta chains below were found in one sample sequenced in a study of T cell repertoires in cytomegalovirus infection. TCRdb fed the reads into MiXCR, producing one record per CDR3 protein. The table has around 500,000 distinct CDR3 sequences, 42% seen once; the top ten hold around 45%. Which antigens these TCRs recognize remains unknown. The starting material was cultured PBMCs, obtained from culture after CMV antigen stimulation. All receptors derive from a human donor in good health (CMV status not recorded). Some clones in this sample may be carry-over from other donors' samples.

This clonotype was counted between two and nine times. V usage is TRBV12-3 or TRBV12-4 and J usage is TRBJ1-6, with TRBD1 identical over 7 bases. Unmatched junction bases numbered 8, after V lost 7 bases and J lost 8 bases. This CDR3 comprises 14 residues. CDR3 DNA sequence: TGTGCCAGCACCTTCGGGACAGCTGATTCACCCCTCCACTTT. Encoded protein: CASTFGTADSPLHF.

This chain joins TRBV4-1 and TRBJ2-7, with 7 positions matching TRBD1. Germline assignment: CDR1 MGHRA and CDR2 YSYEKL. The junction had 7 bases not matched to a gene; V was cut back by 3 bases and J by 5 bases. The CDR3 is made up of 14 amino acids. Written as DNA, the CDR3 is TGCGCCAGCAGCCACTCGACAGGGTTCCACGAGCAGTACTTC. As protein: CASSHSTGFHEQYF.

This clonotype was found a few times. The DNA of the CDR3 is TGTGCTAGTGGTTTGAGGGTAGCGGGTGGCTCCTACAATGAGCAGTTCTTC. Residues: CASGLRVAGGSYNEQFF. The chain employs TRBV12-5 and TRBJ2-1; the match to TRBD2 covers 7 bases. The J segment lost 0 bases and the V segment lost 2 bases, leaving 7 bases of the junction unmatched. Germline CDR1 LGHNT, CDR2 FRNRAP. This CDR3 is built from 17 residues.

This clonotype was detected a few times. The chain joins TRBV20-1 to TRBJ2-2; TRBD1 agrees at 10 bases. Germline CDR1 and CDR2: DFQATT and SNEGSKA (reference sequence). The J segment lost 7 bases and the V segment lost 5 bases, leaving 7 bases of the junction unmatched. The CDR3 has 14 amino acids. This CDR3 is CSAPQGTGVGELFF. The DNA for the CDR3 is TGCAGTGCTCCCCAAGGGACAGGGGTCGGGGAGCTGTTTTTT.

CDR3 region: CASSYGWGNTEAFF. CDR3 in DNA: TGTGCCAGCAGTTACGGGTGGGGGAACACTGAAGCTTTCTTT. The gene calls are TRBV6-2 or TRBV6-3 and TRBJ1-1, with D unresolved. This CDR3 has 14 residues. With 2 bases removed from V and 1 base from J, the gap between germline ends came to 8 bases. Germline CDR1 and CDR2: MNHEY and SVGEGT.

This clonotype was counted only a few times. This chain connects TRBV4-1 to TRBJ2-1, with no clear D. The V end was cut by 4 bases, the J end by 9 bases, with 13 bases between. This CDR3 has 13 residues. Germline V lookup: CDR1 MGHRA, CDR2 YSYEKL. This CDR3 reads CASSPPGRSEQFF. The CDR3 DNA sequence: TGCGCCAGCAGCCCCCCTGGTCGGAGTGAGCAGTTCTTC.

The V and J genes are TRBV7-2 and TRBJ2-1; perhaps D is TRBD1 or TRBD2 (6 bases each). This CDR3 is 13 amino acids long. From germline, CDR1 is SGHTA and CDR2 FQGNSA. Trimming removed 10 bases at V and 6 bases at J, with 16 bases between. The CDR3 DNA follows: TGTGCCATCCGGGGGCCGTGGTCCAATGAGCAGTTCTTC. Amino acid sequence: CAIRGPWSNEQFF.

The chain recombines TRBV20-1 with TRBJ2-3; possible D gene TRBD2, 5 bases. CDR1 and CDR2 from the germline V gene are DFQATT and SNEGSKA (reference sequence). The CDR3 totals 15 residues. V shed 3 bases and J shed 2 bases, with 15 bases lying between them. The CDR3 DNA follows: TGCAGTGCTAGCAACCTAGGAGGCCTCACAGATACGCAGTATTTT. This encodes CSASNLGGLTDTQYF.

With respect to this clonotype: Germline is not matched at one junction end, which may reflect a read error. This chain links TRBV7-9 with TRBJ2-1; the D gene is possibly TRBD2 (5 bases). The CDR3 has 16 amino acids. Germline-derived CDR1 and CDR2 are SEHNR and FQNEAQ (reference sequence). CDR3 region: CASSSLSADSYNEQLF. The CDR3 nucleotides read TGTGCCAGCAGCTCCCTGTCAGCGGACTCCTACAATGAGCAGCTCTTC.

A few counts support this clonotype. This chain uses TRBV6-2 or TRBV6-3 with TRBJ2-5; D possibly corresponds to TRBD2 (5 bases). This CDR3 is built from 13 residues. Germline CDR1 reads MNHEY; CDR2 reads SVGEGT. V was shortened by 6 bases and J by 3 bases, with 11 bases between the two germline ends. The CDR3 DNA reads TGTGCCAGCAGCCCTGTGGAGGAAGAGACCCAGTACTTC. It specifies CASSPVEEETQYF.

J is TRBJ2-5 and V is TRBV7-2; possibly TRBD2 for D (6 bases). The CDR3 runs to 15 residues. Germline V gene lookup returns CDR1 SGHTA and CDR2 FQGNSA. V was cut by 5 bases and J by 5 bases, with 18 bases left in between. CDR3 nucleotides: TGTGCCAGCAGCCGTGGAGGACTACTCGCGGAGACCCAGTACTTC. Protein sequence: CASSRGGLLAETQYF.

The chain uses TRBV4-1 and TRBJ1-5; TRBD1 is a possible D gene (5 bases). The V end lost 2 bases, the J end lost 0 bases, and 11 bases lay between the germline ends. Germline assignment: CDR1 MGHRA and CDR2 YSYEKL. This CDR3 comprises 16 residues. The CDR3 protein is CASSQIWGTSNQPQHF. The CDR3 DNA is TGCGCCAGCAGCCAAATATGGGGGACTAGCAATCAGCCCCAGCATTTT.

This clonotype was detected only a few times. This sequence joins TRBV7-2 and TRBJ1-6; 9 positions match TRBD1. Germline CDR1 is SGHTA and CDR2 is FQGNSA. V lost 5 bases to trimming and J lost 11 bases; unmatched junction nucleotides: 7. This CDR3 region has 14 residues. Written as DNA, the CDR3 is TGTGCCAGCAGCCAACCGGGACAGGGTACACCCCTCCACTTT. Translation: CASSQPGQGTPLHF.

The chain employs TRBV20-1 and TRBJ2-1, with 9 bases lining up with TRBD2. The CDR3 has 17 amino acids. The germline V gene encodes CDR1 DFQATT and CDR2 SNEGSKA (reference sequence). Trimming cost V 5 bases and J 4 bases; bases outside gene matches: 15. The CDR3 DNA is TGCAGTGCTGGTAGGCGGCGGGAGGGCCCAAGGTACAATGAGCAGTTCTTC. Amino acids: CSAGRRREGPRYNEQFF.

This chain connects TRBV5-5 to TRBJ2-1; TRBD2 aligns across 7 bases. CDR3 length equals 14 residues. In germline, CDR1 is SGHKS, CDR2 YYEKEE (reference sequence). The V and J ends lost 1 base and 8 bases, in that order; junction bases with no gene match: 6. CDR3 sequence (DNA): TGTGCCAGCAGCTTGAGAAGGGAGGGAGATGAGCAGTTCTTC. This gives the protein CASSLRREGDEQFF.

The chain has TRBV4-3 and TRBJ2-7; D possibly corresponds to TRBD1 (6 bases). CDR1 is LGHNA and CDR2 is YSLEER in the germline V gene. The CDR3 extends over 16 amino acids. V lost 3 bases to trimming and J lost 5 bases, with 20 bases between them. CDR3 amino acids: CASSQLLAEGTNEQYF. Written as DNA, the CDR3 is TGCGCCAGCAGCCAGCTCCTCGCGGAAGGGACAAACGAGCAGTACTTC.

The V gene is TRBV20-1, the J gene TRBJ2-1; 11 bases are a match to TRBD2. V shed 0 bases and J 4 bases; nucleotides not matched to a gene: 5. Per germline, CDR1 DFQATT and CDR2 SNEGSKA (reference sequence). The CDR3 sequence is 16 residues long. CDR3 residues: CSARDLLAGEYNEQFF. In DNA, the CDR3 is TGCAGTGCTAGAGACCTACTAGCGGGGGAGTACAATGAGCAGTTCTTC.

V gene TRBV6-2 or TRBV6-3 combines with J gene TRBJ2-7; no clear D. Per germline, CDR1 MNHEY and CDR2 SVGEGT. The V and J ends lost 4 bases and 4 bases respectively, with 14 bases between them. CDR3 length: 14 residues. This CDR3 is CASSSTGPPYEQYF. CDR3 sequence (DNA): TGTGCCAGCAGTTCTACGGGTCCCCCATACGAGCAGTACTTC.

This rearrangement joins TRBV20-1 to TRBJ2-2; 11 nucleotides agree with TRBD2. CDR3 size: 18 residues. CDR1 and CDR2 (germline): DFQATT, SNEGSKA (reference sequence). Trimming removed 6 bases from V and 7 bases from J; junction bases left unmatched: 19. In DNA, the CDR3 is TGCAGTGCCTCCCAGGAGGGTAGCGGGAGGGCCCCGGTCGGGGAGCTGTTTTTT. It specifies CSASQEGSGRAPVGELFF.

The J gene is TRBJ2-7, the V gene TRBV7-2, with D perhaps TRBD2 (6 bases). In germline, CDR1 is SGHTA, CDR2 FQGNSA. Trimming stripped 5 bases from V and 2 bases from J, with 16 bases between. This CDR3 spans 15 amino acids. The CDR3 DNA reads TGTGCCAGCAGCCCGCCCACGAGGAGGGCCTACGAGCAGTACTTC. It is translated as CASSPPTRRAYEQYF.

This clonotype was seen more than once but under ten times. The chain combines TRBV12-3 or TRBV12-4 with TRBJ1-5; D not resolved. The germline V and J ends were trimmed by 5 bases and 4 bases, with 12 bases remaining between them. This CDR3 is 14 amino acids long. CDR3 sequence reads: CASSQTSLNQPQHF. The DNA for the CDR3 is TGTGCCAGCAGTCAGACAAGTCTGAATCAGCCCCAGCATTTT.

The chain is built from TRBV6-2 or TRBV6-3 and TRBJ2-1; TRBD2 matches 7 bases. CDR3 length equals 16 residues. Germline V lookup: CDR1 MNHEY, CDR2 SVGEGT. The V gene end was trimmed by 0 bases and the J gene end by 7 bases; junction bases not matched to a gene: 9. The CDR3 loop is CASSYSKGLPKNEQFF. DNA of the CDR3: TGTGCCAGCAGTTACTCGAAGGGACTACCTAAAAATGAGCAGTTCTTC.

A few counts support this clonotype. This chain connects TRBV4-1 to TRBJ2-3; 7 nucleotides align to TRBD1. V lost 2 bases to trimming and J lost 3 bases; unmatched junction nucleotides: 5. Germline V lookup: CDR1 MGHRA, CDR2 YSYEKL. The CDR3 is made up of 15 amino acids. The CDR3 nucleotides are TGCGCCAGCAGCCAACGCCCGACAGGGACAGATACGCAGTATTTT. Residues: CASSQRPTGTDTQYF.

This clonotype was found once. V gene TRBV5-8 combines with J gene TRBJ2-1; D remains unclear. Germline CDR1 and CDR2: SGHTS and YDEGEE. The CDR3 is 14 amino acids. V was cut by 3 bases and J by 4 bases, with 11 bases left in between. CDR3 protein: CASSYDNGYNEQFF. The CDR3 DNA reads TGTGCCAGCAGCTATGACAATGGATACAATGAGCAGTTCTTC.

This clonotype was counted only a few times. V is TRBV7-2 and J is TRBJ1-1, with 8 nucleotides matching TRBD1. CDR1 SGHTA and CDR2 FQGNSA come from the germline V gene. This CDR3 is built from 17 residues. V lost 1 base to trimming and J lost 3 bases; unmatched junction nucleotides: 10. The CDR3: CASSLGWQGAWDTEAFF. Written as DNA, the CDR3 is TGTGCCAGCAGCTTAGGTTGGCAGGGGGCTTGGGACACTGAAGCTTTCTTT. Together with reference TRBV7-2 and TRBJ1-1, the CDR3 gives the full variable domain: GAGVSQSPSNKVTEKGKDVELRCDPISGHTALYWYRQSLGQGLEFLIYFQGNSAPDKSGLPSDRFSAERTGGSVSTLTIQRTQQEDSAVYLCASSLGWQGAWDTEAFFGQGTRLTVV.

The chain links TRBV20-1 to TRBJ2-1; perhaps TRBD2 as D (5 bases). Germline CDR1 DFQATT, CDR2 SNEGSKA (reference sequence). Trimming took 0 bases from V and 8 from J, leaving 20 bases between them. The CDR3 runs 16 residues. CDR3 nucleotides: TGCAGTGCTAGAGATTTAATTGGGCCTGGAGGAGATGAGCAGTTCTTC. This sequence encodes CSARDLIGPGGDEQFF.

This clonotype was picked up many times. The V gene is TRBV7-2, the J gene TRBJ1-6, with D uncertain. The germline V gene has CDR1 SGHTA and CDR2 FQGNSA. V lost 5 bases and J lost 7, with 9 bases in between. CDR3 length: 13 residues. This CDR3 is CASSPSPNSPLHF. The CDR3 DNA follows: TGTGCCAGCAGCCCCTCTCCCAATTCACCCCTCCACTTT. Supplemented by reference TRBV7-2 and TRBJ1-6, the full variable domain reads GAGVSQSPSNKVTEKGKDVELRCDPISGHTALYWYRQSLGQGLEFLIYFQGNSAPDKSGLPSDRFSAERTGGSVSTLTIQRTQQEDSAVYLCASSPSPNSPLHFGNGTRLTVT.

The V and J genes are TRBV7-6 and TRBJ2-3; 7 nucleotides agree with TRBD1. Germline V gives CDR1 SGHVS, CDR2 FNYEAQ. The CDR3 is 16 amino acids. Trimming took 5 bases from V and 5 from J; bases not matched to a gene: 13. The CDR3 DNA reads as TGTGCCAGCAGCAGGACCGGGACAGTACTGGGAGATACGCAGTATTTT. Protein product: CASSRTGTVLGDTQYF.

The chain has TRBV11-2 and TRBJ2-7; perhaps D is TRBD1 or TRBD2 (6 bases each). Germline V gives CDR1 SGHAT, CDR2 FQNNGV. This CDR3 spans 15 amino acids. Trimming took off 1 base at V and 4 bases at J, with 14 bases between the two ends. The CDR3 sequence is CASSLGTAGTYEQYF. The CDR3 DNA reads TGTGCCAGCAGCTTAGGGACAGCGGGTACTTACGAGCAGTACTTC.